This paragraph covers one T cell receptor (beta chain) sequence. This CDR3 has 14 amino acids. The V gene's germline CDR1 is DFQATT and CDR2 SNEGSKA (reference sequence). V was shortened by 3 bases and J by 2 bases, with 8 bases between the two germline ends. These data come from a study of identical twins. TCRdb independently ran MiXCR on the 5' RACE reads; one entry per CDR3 protein. Here the sample spans 310,000 or so distinct CDR3 sequences, 8% to 9% being singletons. This sample was also put to use in a study of yellow fever vaccine responses in identical twins.

The specimen was memory (CD45RO+) T cells sorted from blood. The receptor's source is a woman aged 18 to 35 in good health. The chain carries TRBV20-1 and TRBJ2-6; TRBD2 is a possible D gene (5 bases). CDR3 DNA sequence: TGCAGTGCTAGGTCGGGGACTGGGGCCAACGTCCTGACTTTC. Its protein product is CSARSGTGANVLTF.